This TCR beta chain was identified during a study of regulatory T cells in long-lasting Graves disease. The V gene's germline CDR1 is KGHSH and CDR2 LQKENI. CDR3 length equals 13 residues. Trimming removed 8 bases from V and 4 bases from J, with 14 bases in between. Combining iRepertoire HTBI primers with Arm-PCR of CDR3 regions, the authors built TCR beta libraries. One entry per CDR3 protein, called by TCRdb with MiXCR from the multiplex PCR reads. This sample has under 250,000 distinct CDR3 sequences, with over 20% found just once. General study points: Persistent disease exhibited a predilection for TRBV28, TRBJ1-2 and TRBJ2-5. Study of thyroid tissue was not done, with only peripheral blood studied. Persistent Graves' patients had lower TCR diversity than newly diagnosed ones.

As to time point: newly diagnosed GD, antithyroid drugs for less than 3 months. The TCR library was made from RNA extracted from PBMCs. Graves' disease diagnoses used American Thyroid Association guidelines. At least ten counts were recorded for this clonotype. What it binds is unknown. The sample in question was peripheral blood mononuclear cells (PBMCs), obtained at new diagnosis, from a patient treated with antithyroid drugs. V is TRBV18 and J is TRBJ1-2; the D gene is possibly TRBD1 (5 bases). This TCR derives from a female donor with Graves disease. CDR3 sequence (DNA): TGTGCCAGCAGCAGTGGGGCAGGCTATGGCTACACCTTC. It encodes CASSSGAGYGYTF.